These 5 T cell receptor beta chains share one sample of origin, sequenced in a study of post-analysis software for immune sequencing data. Prepared libraries of TCR beta cDNA carried unique molecular identifiers. MiXCR, run by TCRdb on the PCR reads, gives a single entry per CDR3 protein. The table lists around 200,000 distinct CDR3 sequences, approximately 29% of them singletons. For these TCRs, the target antigens are not known. Points from the study as a whole: When patients were compared with controls, about five TRBV segments were more frequent, TRBV5-6, TRBV5-1 and TRBV20-1 among them.

The material sequenced was blood. All receptors derive from a girl aged 2-17 years with multiple sclerosis.

There are many counts of this clonotype. This chain connects TRBV4-1 to TRBJ2-6; D might be TRBD1 or TRBD2, each matching 5 bases. Trimming took 8 bases from V and 2 from J, leaving 13 bases between them. The germline V gene has CDR1 MGHRA and CDR2 YSYEKL. The CDR3 is 15 residues long. CDR3 loop: CASQRGAPGANVLTF. CDR3 DNA: TGCGCCAGCCAACGGGGCGCCCCTGGGGCCAACGTCCTGACTTTC.

This clonotype has at least ten counts. The chain combines TRBV30 with TRBJ1-2; the D is unclear. There are 12 residues in the CDR3. V was clipped by 7 bases and J by 4 bases, with 13 bases between them. CDR1 GTSNPN and CDR2 SVGIG come from the germline V gene (reference sequence). CDR3 bases: TGTGCCTCAAGCGGGAATACCTATGGCTACACCTTC. Translating it yields CASSGNTYGYTF.

Concerning this clonotype itself: A read error is possible here, since a much larger clone lies one base away. The rearrangement links TRBV20-1 to TRBJ2-1; no clear D gene. This CDR3 has 15 residues. Trimming stripped 0 bases from V and 2 bases from J, with 11 bases between. The germline gives CDR1 DFQATT, CDR2 SNEGSKA (reference sequence). DNA of the CDR3: TGCAGTGCTAGAGATGGGGTGTCGGCCTACAATGAGCAGTTCTTC. This encodes CSARDGVSAYNEQFF.

This clonotype was detected ten times or more. V gene TRBV27 combines with J gene TRBJ2-1, with TRBD2 identical over 7 bases. This CDR3 has 13 amino acids. V was clipped by 2 bases and J by 11 bases; unmatched bases: 6. Germline CDR1 reads MNHEY; CDR2 reads SMNVEV (reference sequence). The CDR3 DNA follows: TGTGCCAGCAGTTTACCACCGGGACTAAAGCAGTTCTTC. This codes for CASSLPPGLKQFF.

The sample holds a few counts of this clonotype. The chain employs TRBV11-2 and TRBJ1-2, with 10 bases lining up with TRBD1. The trim removed 3 bases at V and 2 bases at J, leaving 6 bases unmatched. The length of the CDR3 is 16 residues. CDR1 SGHAT and CDR2 FQNNGV come from the germline V gene. Here the CDR3 reads CASSFAGTGANYGYTF. In nucleotides, the CDR3 is TGTGCCAGCAGCTTTGCCGGGACAGGGGCCAACTATGGCTACACCTTC.